This TCR beta chain was identified during a study of blood T cell repertoires in COVID-19. Overall study context: Acute and convalescent COVID-19 specimens originated in the United States, Italy and Spain. Sources were T cells, B-cell-depleted T cells, or PBMCs; the material itself was cDNA or gDNA.

Germline assignment: CDR1 MNHEY and CDR2 SVGAGI. CDR3 length: 14 amino acids. The V end lost 6 bases, the J end lost 1 base, and 10 bases lay between the germline ends. Authors' data handling: Reference gene primer amplification yielded estimated nucleated cell counts. Sequencing was performed with immunoSEQ multiplex PCR; in TCRdb, only in-frame clones are kept and a portion is missing. From that table come the V and J calls and clone size; the DNA was used to work out D and trimming. The table has approximately 270,000 clones, over 75% seen once. The sequence was obtained from a woman aged 70-85 years with acute or convalescent COVID-19. The chain joins TRBV6-5 to TRBJ1-5, with a weak D call TRBD1 (6 bases). Sequenced material: peripheral blood. The CDR3 bases are TGTGCCAGCAGCAACAGGGCCAGCAATCAGCCCCAGCATTTT. Protein sequence: CASSNRASNQPQHF.